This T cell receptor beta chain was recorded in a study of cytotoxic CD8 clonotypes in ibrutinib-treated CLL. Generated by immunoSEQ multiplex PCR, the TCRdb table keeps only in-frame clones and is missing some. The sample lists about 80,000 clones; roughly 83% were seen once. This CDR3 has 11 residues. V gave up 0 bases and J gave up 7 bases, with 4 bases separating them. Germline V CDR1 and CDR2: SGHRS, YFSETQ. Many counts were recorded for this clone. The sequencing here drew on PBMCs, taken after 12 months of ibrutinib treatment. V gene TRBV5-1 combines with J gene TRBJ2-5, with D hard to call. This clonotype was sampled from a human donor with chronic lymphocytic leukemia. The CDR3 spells CASSLDGTQYF. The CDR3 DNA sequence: TGCGCCAGCAGCTTGGATGGGACCCAGTACTTC.